A selection of T cell receptor beta chains follows, all from one sample in a study of control samples from healthy donors and cancer patients. Measured with immunoSEQ multiplex PCR; TCRdb has only the in-frame clones, and not every one. The data hold tens of thousands of clones, with 70% to 85% observed a single time. Specimen: PBMCs. Receptor source: a man in his 70s with lung cancer. Both conserved end residues are trimmed from each CDR3. Fields, in order: J gene, V gene, CDR3 protein.

J gene: TRBJ2-3; V gene: TRBV7-9; CDR3 protein: ASSLGDRGQWDTDTQY
J gene: TRBJ2-2; V gene: TRBV12-5; CDR3 protein: ASGTGGSVVGELF
J gene: TRBJ2-1; V gene: TRBV12-3/TRBV12-4; CDR3 protein: ASTREVGNEQF
J gene: TRBJ2-3; V gene: TRBV6-5; CDR3 protein: ASSMGTGLADTQY
J gene: TRBJ2-1; V gene: TRBV5-1; CDR3 protein: ASSPDQVPYNEQF
J gene: TRBJ1-5; V gene: TRBV7-8; CDR3 protein: ASGVGQGVSHSNQPQH
J gene: TRBJ2-5; V gene: TRBV5-1; CDR3 protein: ASSLATGETQY
J gene: TRBJ2-3; V gene: TRBV7-2; CDR3 protein: ASSLGQTMADTQY
J gene: TRBJ2-5; V gene: TRBV24-1; CDR3 protein: ATSEAGTGDGKTQY
J gene: TRBJ1-4; V gene: TRBV3-1/TRBV3-2; CDR3 protein: ASSPQSGNEKLF
J gene: TRBJ2-7; V gene: TRBV7-9; CDR3 protein: ASSLARGFGGEQY
J gene: TRBJ1-1; V gene: TRBV27; CDR3 protein: ASSLYPMNTEAF
J gene: TRBJ2-1; V gene: TRBV7-9; CDR3 protein: ASSLVGDEQF
J gene: TRBJ2-7; V gene: TRBV5-1; CDR3 protein: ASRLTGENYEQY
J gene: TRBJ1-5; V gene: TRBV18; CDR3 protein: ASSPPVGGGSNQPQH